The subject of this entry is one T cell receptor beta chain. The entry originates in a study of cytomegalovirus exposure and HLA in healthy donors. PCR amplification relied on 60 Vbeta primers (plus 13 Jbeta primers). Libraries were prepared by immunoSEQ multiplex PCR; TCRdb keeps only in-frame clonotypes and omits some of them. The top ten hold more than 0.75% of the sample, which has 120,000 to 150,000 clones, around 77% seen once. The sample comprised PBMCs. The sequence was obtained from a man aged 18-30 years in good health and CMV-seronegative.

The CDR3 loop is CASSTGVETQYF. CDR3 in DNA: TGTGCCAGCAGTACAGGGGTGGAGACCCAGTACTTC. V gene TRBV6-1 combines with J gene TRBJ2-5, with 7 bases lining up with TRBD1. Germline V lookup: CDR1 MNHNS, CDR2 SASEGT. V was clipped by 5 bases and J by 5 bases; unmatched bases: 2. CDR3 length equals 12 residues.